This T cell receptor (beta chain) stems from a study of regulatory T cells in long-lasting Graves disease. Investigators prepared the TCR beta libraries by applying iRepertoire HTBI primers and Arm-PCR of CDR3 regions. Using its own MiXCR run on the multiplex PCR reads, TCRdb lists one record per CDR3 protein. The sample lists 350,000 to 550,000 distinct CDR3 sequences; about a sixth were seen once. The length of the CDR3 is 13 residues. Looked up from germline, CDR1 is SGHTA and CDR2 is FQGNSA. Germline trimming cut 4 bases from V and 13 bases from J; bases unmatched to any gene: 6. Documented time point: newly diagnosed GD, antithyroid drugs for less than 3 months. Researchers made the TCR library from RNA that was extracted from PBMCs. This same sample was also taken into another study, of T cells in Graves' hyperthyroidism and ophthalmopathy.

This specimen consisted of peripheral blood mononuclear cells (PBMCs), obtained at new diagnosis, from a patient treated with antithyroid drugs. The sequence was obtained from a woman aged 18-30 years with Graves disease. The chain employs TRBV7-2 and TRBJ2-1, with TRBD1 matching 11 bases. CDR3 sequence: CASSSEGQGEQFF. Here the CDR3 DNA reads TGTGCCAGCAGCTCAGAGGGACAGGGGGAACAGTTCTTC.